The T cell receptor (beta chain) described here comes from a study of identical twins. Study-level results: For cord blood, abundant beta clonotypes had fewer insertions, unlike memory repertoires, which showed none.

Turning to this clonotype: As yet, its antigen is unknown.

TCRdb independently ran MiXCR on the 5' RACE reads; one entry per CDR3 protein. The sample shows 1.5 million or so distinct CDR3 sequences, under 35% of them seen only once. The CDR3 covers 17 residues. Per the germline V gene, CDR1 is MDHEN and CDR2 is SYDVKM. The V end was cut by 1 base, the J end by 7 bases, with 23 bases between. The origin of this receptor is a newborn girl in good health. The J gene is TRBJ2-7, the V gene TRBV28, with no clear D. The sequenced sample was cord blood. CDR3 in amino acids: CASSLSAWLYLFNEQYF. CDR3 nucleotide sequence: TGTGCCAGCAGTTTATCGGCATGGCTCTACCTCTTCAATGAGCAGTACTTC.